The 17 T cell receptor beta chains below were found in one sample sequenced in a study of molecular identifiers for immune sequencing clone quantification. TCRdb processed the PCR reads anew with MiXCR; each CDR3 protein has one entry. The table lists under 650,000 distinct CDR3 sequences, just under 20% of them singletons. The sequenced material came from naive CD8+ T cells from blood, with Jurkat cell RNA spiked in. Subset of the sample: FACS-sorted CD8+CD4-CCR7+CD45RA+ naive T cells. The receptors were gathered from a human donor in good health. Some libraries in this study had Jurkat cell RNA spiked in.

This clonotype was seen repeatedly, ten times or more. The V gene is TRBV20-1, the J gene TRBJ2-5; TRBD2 matches 8 bases. V gave up 2 bases and J gave up 5 bases; unmatched junction bases: 7. Germline assignment: CDR1 DFQATT and CDR2 SNEGSKA (reference sequence). CDR3 length equals 14 residues. CDR3 sequence: CSARTAGVGETQYF. CDR3 bases: TGCAGTGCTAGAACAGCGGGAGTCGGTGAGACCCAGTACTTC.

This clonotype occurred many times. V usage is TRBV4-2 and J usage is TRBJ2-7; D unclear. CDR1 is LGHNA and CDR2 is YNFKEQ in the germline V gene. The V and J ends lost 0 bases and 0 bases respectively, with 9 bases between them. The CDR3 sequence is 15 residues long. In DNA form, the CDR3 reads TGTGCCAGCAGCCAAGACGTGGGTTACTCCTACGAGCAGTACTTC. Its protein is CASSQDVGYSYEQYF.

This chain links TRBV5-1 with TRBJ2-2; the D gene is possibly TRBD1 (6 bases). The germline V gene encodes CDR1 SGHRS and CDR2 YFSETQ. This CDR3 is built from 16 residues. The V and J ends lost 4 bases and 4 bases respectively, with 17 bases between them. Written as DNA, the CDR3 is TGCGCCAGCAGCCGAACGAGGGGGATGGGCACCGGGGAGCTGTTTTTT. It yields the protein CASSRTRGMGTGELFF.

In this sample, this clonotype turned up many times. The chain uses TRBV19 and TRBJ2-7; a possible D gene is TRBD2 (6 bases). V lost 5 bases and J lost 0, with 26 bases in between. The CDR3 is made up of 19 amino acids. In germline, CDR1 is LNHDA, CDR2 SQIVND (reference sequence). Here the CDR3 DNA reads TGTGCCAGTAGTTTTAGCGGATCCGTTGTACCGTATAACTCCTACGAGCAGTACTTC. Its translation: CASSFSGSVVPYNSYEQYF.

The chain is built from TRBV19 and TRBJ2-7; 9 bases match TRBD2. The CDR3 covers 14 residues. CDR1 and CDR2 (germline): LNHDA, SQIVND (reference sequence). V gave up 3 bases and J gave up 4 bases; unmatched junction bases: 4. Here the CDR3 DNA reads TGTGCCAGTAGTATTGGGACTAGCCTTTACGAGCAGTACTTC. Residues: CASSIGTSLYEQYF.

This clonotype came up many times. The gene calls are TRBV7-9 and TRBJ1-4; D might be TRBD1 (6 bases). The germline V and J ends were trimmed by 5 bases and 7 bases, with 17 bases remaining between them. The CDR3 consists of 15 residues. Germline V gene sequence: CDR1 SEHNR, CDR2 FQNEAQ (reference sequence). The CDR3 DNA sequence: TGTGCCAGCAGCCCGAGGGGGAGAGATAGTGAAAAACTGTTTTTT. Translated: CASSPRGRDSEKLFF.

The V call is TRBV6-5, the J call TRBJ1-6; D possibly corresponds to TRBD1 (5 bases). V lost 7 bases and J 3 bases, leaving 16 bases between the germline ends. From germline, CDR1 is MNHEY and CDR2 SVGAGI. The length of the CDR3 is 16 residues. In nucleotides, the CDR3 is TGTGCCAGCACTCCACTCGGGGGATACTATAATTCACCCCTCCACTTT. Its translation is CASTPLGGYYNSPLHF.

As concerns this clonotype: This clone may be a read error of a much larger clone one base away. The chain's CDR3 is CAGSRGRGGTEAFF. The CDR3 DNA sequence: TGTGCCGGCAGCCGGGGGCGCGGGGGCACTGAAGCTTTCTTT. The chain combines TRBV13 with TRBJ1-1; D may be TRBD1 (6 bases). This CDR3 contains 14 residues. Per germline, CDR1 PRHDT and CDR2 FYEKMQ (reference sequence).

This clonotype was detected only a few times. This sequence joins TRBV27 and TRBJ1-6; 8 nucleotides agree with TRBD1. V trimming: 4 bases; J trimming: 7 bases; junction bases outside the gene matches: 6. The CDR3 extends over 15 amino acids. The germline V gene encodes CDR1 MNHEY and CDR2 SMNVEV (reference sequence). DNA for the CDR3: TGTGCCAGCAGTTCTCTTGACAGGGGCAATTCACCCCTCCACTTT. Encoded protein: CASSSLDRGNSPLHF.

Remarks on this clonotype: A read error may be the cause here, since a much bigger clone is one base away. The rearrangement joins TRBV13 to TRBJ2-6; 7 bases agree with TRBD1. Germline assignment: CDR1 PRHDT and CDR2 FYEKMQ (reference sequence). The CDR3 totals 14 residues. V lost 8 bases, J lost 4 bases, and 5 bases stayed unmatched. In DNA form, the CDR3 reads TGTGCCAGCGGCCCGGACAGGGGGGCCAACGTCCTGACTTTC. Residues: CASGPDRGANVLTF.

This clonotype was seen repeatedly, ten times or more. V usage is TRBV10-3 and J usage is TRBJ2-7; D not resolved. The CDR3 length is 13 residues. V was trimmed by 4 bases and J by 2 bases, leaving 9 bases between them. Germline CDR1 reads ENHRY; CDR2 reads SYGVKD. The CDR3 DNA reads TGTGCCATCAGTGCGGCCAAGCCCTACGAGCAGTACTTC. Translation: CAISAAKPYEQYF.

The CDR3 nucleotides read TGTGCCAGTAGTCCCCCCTGCCGGGAGGGCCGCTACGAGCAGTACTTC. Protein sequence: CASSPPCREGRYEQYF. The J gene is TRBJ2-7, the V gene TRBV19, with 8 positions matching TRBD2. V dropped 5 bases and J dropped 3; count of bases not matched to a gene: 12. Germline V lookup: CDR1 LNHDA, CDR2 SQIVND (reference sequence). The CDR3 totals 16 residues.

In this sample, this clonotype turned up a few times. V usage is TRBV21-1 and J usage is TRBJ1-5; the listed D gene, TRBD1, was not tested against the DNA. TRBV21-1 is noted as a pseudogene. The CDR3 runs to 16 residues. CDR3 in DNA: TGTGCCAGCAGCCCGGCGGACAGACATAGCAATCAGCCCCAGCATTTT. Its protein is CASSPADRHSNQPQHF.

Notes on this clonotype: The missing conserved phenylalanine or tryptophan at the end of this CDR3 makes a read error likely. The rearrangement joins TRBV6-5 to TRBJ1-4; D is unresolved. Germline V gene sequence: CDR1 MNHEY, CDR2 SVGAGI. The CDR3 spans 16 residues. The V gene lost 5 bases and the J gene lost 8 bases, with 21 bases spanning the gap. The CDR3 region is CASSPAPGLTDEKLFL. For the CDR3, the DNA is TGTGCCAGCAGTCCCGCCCCCGGTTTAACAGACGAAAAACTGTTTCTT.

This clonotype came up many times. This sequence joins TRBV6-2 or TRBV6-3 and TRBJ2-1; TRBD2 matches at 12 bases. The CDR3 runs 15 residues. With V trimmed by 6 bases and J by 6 bases, 6 bases remained unmatched. The germline CDR1 and CDR2 sequences are MNHEY and SVGEGT. CDR3 protein: CASRLLAGGPNEQFF. The CDR3, as DNA: TGTGCCAGCAGACTTCTAGCGGGAGGGCCCAATGAGCAGTTCTTC.

This clonotype came up a few times. CDR3 nucleotide sequence: TGTGCCAGCAGTTACCTGTGGGACGAAATAAACACCGGGGAGCTGTTTTTT. Translated, it gives CASSYLWDEINTGELFF. This chain joins TRBV6-2 or TRBV6-3 and TRBJ2-2, with D tentatively TRBD1 or TRBD2 (5 bases each). CDR3 length equals 17 residues. Germline lookup yields CDR1 MNHEY and CDR2 SVGEGT. V was trimmed by 2 bases and J by 2 bases, leaving 15 bases between them.

In this sample, this clonotype turned up many times. V and J are TRBV7-6 and TRBJ2-2; 10 bases are a match to TRBD1. After removal of 4 bases from V and 5 bases from J, the junction contained 1 base not matched to a gene. The CDR3 is made up of 14 amino acids. Germline loops: CDR1 SGHVS, CDR2 FNYEAQ. In DNA, the CDR3 is TGTGCCAGCAGCTCGGGACAGGGGACCGGGGAGCTGTTTTTT. It yields the protein CASSSGQGTGELFF.